This T cell receptor (beta chain) was observed in a study of blood T cell repertoires in COVID-19. In the authors' workflow: Researchers report that nucleated cell counts were estimated from reference gene primer amplification. TCRdb keeps only in-frame clones here, not all; method: immunoSEQ multiplex PCR. From that table come the V and J calls and clone size; the DNA was used to work out D and trimming. Here the sample spans about 88,000 clones, roughly 82% being singletons. Germline CDR1 and CDR2: SGHRS and YFSETQ. V gave up 0 bases and J gave up 4 bases; unmatched junction bases: 6. This CDR3 region has 16 residues. The table lists this clone with a few counts.

Sequencing input: peripheral blood. The chain employs TRBV5-1 and TRBJ2-2; 7 bases line up with TRBD2. The TCR comes from a human donor in a cohort sampled during active COVID-19. The CDR3 reads CASSLGSAGFTGELFF. The DNA of the CDR3 is TGCGCCAGCAGCTTGGGGTCAGCGGGGTTCACCGGGGAGCTGTTTTTT. Using reference TRBV5-1 and TRBJ2-2 for the parts outside the CDR3, the full variable domain is KAGVTQTPRYLIKTRGQQVTLSCSPISGHRSVSWYQQTPGQGLQFLFEYFSETQRNKGNFPGRFSGRQFSNSRSEMNVSTLELGDSALYLCASSLGSAGFTGELFFGEGSRLTVL.